A single sample is the source of the 31 T cell receptor beta chains below, sequenced in a study of T cell responses to AZD1222 COVID-19 vaccine. TCRdb's copy holds only in-frame clones and misses some; the assay was immunoSEQ multiplex PCR. This table has 95,000 to 110,000 clones, about 93% appearing once. The sequencing used peripheral blood, collected 28 days after the second AZD1222 dose. The receptors stem from an adult who received the AZD1222 COVID-19 vaccine.

The V gene is TRBV7-2, the J gene TRBJ2-5; the D call may be TRBD1 or TRBD2 (5 bases each). This CDR3 has 14 amino acids. The germline gives CDR1 SGHTA, CDR2 FQGNSA. Trimming removed 4 bases from V and 2 bases from J, with 11 bases in between. CDR3 in amino acids: CASSSSGTQETQYF. The CDR3 DNA sequence: TGTGCCAGCAGCTCTTCCGGGACGCAAGAGACCCAGTACTTC.

V gene TRBV27 combines with J gene TRBJ1-2; D perhaps matches TRBD1 (5 bases). Per germline, CDR1 MNHEY and CDR2 SMNVEV (reference sequence). The CDR3 extends over 13 amino acids. V dropped 2 bases and J dropped 8 bases, with 12 bases sitting between them. The CDR3, as DNA: TGTGCCAGCAGTTTACGGGGGAGGCAAGGCTACACCTTC. Its protein is CASSLRGRQGYTF.

This rearrangement joins TRBV6-5 to TRBJ1-1; tentatively, D is TRBD1 (5 bases). The V and J ends lost 2 bases and 0 bases respectively, with 13 bases between them. The germline V gene encodes CDR1 MNHEY and CDR2 SVGAGI. The CDR3 has 16 amino acids. Here the CDR3 reads CASSYGEGRMNTEAFF. The CDR3 DNA reads as TGTGCCAGCAGTTACGGGGAGGGGCGGATGAACACTGAAGCTTTCTTT.

The DNA of the CDR3 is TGTGCCAGCAGCCCGGGGCCAACCGTATCCTACGAGCAGTACTTC. Amino acid sequence: CASSPGPTVSYEQYF. The J gene is TRBJ2-7, the V gene TRBV5-5; D tentatively fits TRBD1 or TRBD2 (5 bases each). The V gene lost 4 bases and the J gene lost 1 base, with 15 bases spanning the gap. This CDR3 region has 15 residues. Germline V gene lookup returns CDR1 SGHKS and CDR2 YYEKEE (reference sequence).

The CDR3 DNA is TGCGCCAGCAGCTTGGGGACAGGGGGCTCCTACGAGCAGTACTTC. It specifies CASSLGTGGSYEQYF. The chain carries TRBV5-1 and TRBJ2-7; TRBD1 aligns across 10 bases. Germline V gene sequence: CDR1 SGHRS, CDR2 YFSETQ. V shed 0 bases, J shed 0 bases, and the junction held 0 bases outside the gene matches. The CDR3 length is 15 residues.

This chain joins TRBV9 and TRBJ2-7; D unclear. This CDR3 is 12 amino acids long. Germline CDR1 SGDLS, CDR2 YYNGEE. V lost 2 bases, J lost 5 bases, and 8 bases lay in between. CDR3: CASSVSEDEQYF. CDR3 nucleotides: TGTGCCAGCAGCGTGAGTGAAGACGAGCAGTACTTC.

The chain is built from TRBV18 and TRBJ2-5; 9 bases agree with TRBD2. The CDR3 totals 16 residues. The trim removed 3 bases at V and 2 bases at J, leaving 7 bases unmatched. Germline lookup yields CDR1 KGHSH and CDR2 LQKENI. CDR3 in amino acids: CASSPVSGGYQETQYF. Written as DNA, the CDR3 is TGTGCCAGCTCACCCGTAAGCGGGGGGTATCAAGAGACCCAGTACTTC.

The rearrangement links TRBV6-5 to TRBJ1-5; the D gene is possibly TRBD1 (6 bases). CDR3 length: 15 residues. V lost 6 bases to trimming and J lost 0 bases, with 12 bases between them. Germline lookup yields CDR1 MNHEY and CDR2 SVGAGI. The CDR3 region has the DNA TGTGCCAGCAGACAGGGTACCTTTAGCAATCAGCCCCAGCATTTT. The encoded protein is CASRQGTFSNQPQHF.

The chain has TRBV16 and TRBJ2-1; D is tentatively TRBD1 or TRBD2 (5 bases each). V gave up 0 bases and J gave up 7 bases, with 19 bases separating them. Germline V gene sequence: CDR1 KGHSY, CDR2 FQNENV. CDR3 length: 17 residues. The CDR3 DNA follows: TGTGCCAGCAGCCAATCGGTGACAAGTGACGGGGCAAATGAGCAGTTCTTC. This gives the protein CASSQSVTSDGANEQFF.

The chain links TRBV12-3 or TRBV12-4 to TRBJ1-2; D is possibly TRBD1 (6 bases). V was cut by 3 bases and J by 8 bases, with 13 bases left in between. This CDR3 is built from 13 residues. The CDR3 here is CASSFRTTGGYTF. CDR3 in DNA: TGTGCCAGCAGTTTTAGAACGACAGGCGGCTACACCTTC.

The rearrangement joins TRBV12-3 or TRBV12-4 to TRBJ1-2, with D possibly being TRBD1 (5 bases). The V end lost 0 bases, the J end lost 12 bases, and 8 bases lay between the germline ends. The CDR3 is 11 amino acids. The CDR3 bases are TGTGCCAGCAGTTTAGCGGGGCAAAACACCTTC. This encodes CASSLAGQNTF.

This clone has more than one count but fewer than ten. The chain carries TRBV5-5 and TRBJ1-2; D uncertain. The V gene lost 1 base and the J gene lost 2 bases, with 9 bases spanning the gap. CDR1 and CDR2 from the germline V gene are SGHKS and YYEKEE (reference sequence). The CDR3 spans 14 residues. In DNA, the CDR3 is TGTGCCAGCAGCTTGAGGTCCCAGAACTATGGCTACACCTTC. This gives the protein CASSLRSQNYGYTF. Combining the CDR3 with reference TRBV5-5 and TRBJ1-2 gives the whole variable domain DAGVTQSPTHLIKTRGQQVTLRCSPISGHKSVSWYQQVLGQGPQFIFQYYEKEERGRGNFPDRFSARQFPNYSSELNVNALLLGDSALYLCASSLRSQNYGYTFGSGTRLTVV.

A remark on this clone: Other DNA sequences of this sample code for an identical CDR3. The chain couples TRBV9 to TRBJ1-4; tentative D call: TRBD1 (5 bases). Germline assignment: CDR1 SGDLS and CDR2 YYNGEE. The CDR3 is made up of 14 amino acids. The ends were cut back, 2 bases at V and 5 bases at J, with 10 bases in the middle. The CDR3 region is CASSVGTVNEKLFF. CDR3 nucleotide sequence: TGTGCCAGCAGCGTTGGGACCGTGAATGAAAAACTGTTTTTT.

The V gene is TRBV5-8, the J gene TRBJ1-5, with D unclear. CDR1 SGHTS and CDR2 YDEGEE come from the germline V gene. Trimming removed 0 bases from V and 0 bases from J, with 7 bases in between. There are 15 residues in the CDR3. In DNA form, the CDR3 reads TGTGCCAGCAGCTTGGCAGTAAATAGCAATCAGCCCCAGCATTTT. It encodes CASSLAVNSNQPQHF.

The gene calls are TRBV5-1 and TRBJ1-6, with unresolved D. Trimming left V 5 bases short and J 5 bases short, with 11 bases between. The V gene's germline CDR1 is SGHRS and CDR2 YFSETQ. There are 14 residues in the CDR3. The CDR3 DNA sequence: TGCGCCAGCAGATCTCAGCGACATAATTCACCCCTCCACTTT. Encoded protein: CASRSQRHNSPLHF.

The chain employs TRBV7-6 and TRBJ1-2, with D perhaps TRBD1 (5 bases). Trimming pared 2 bases from V and 4 bases from J, leaving 11 bases between. This CDR3 comprises 14 residues. Germline CDR1 SGHVS, CDR2 FNYEAQ. CDR3 nucleotides: TGTGCCAGCAGCTTAAGCAGGGTAGGCTATGGCTACACCTTC. Protein: CASSLSRVGYGYTF. The variable domain in full, completed from reference TRBV7-6 and TRBJ1-2, reads GAGVSQSPRYKVTKRGQDVALRCDPISGHVSLYWYRQALGQGPEFLTYFNYEAQQDKSGLPNDRFSAERPEGSISTLTIQRTEQRDSAMYRCASSLSRVGYGYTFGSGTRLTVV.

This chain links TRBV18 with TRBJ1-4, with D perhaps TRBD1 (5 bases). Germline CDR1 reads KGHSH; CDR2 reads LQKENI. Trimming cost V 3 bases and J 5 bases, with 16 bases left between them. This CDR3 is built from 16 residues. The CDR3 nucleotides read TGTGCCAGCTCACCCCCGGCCGGGACGGGAAATGAAAAACTGTTTTTT. Translation gives CASSPPAGTGNEKLFF.

The rearrangement uses TRBV9 and TRBJ2-2; 8 bases are shared with TRBD2. The germline V gene encodes CDR1 SGDLS and CDR2 YYNGEE. This CDR3 is built from 16 residues. Unmatched junction bases numbered 7, after V lost 0 bases and J lost 6 bases. The CDR3 DNA reads as TGTGCCAGCAGCGTAGTCCAAGCGGGAGCCCCCGGGGAGCTGTTTTTT. It encodes CASSVVQAGAPGELFF.

This sequence joins TRBV6-2 or TRBV6-3 and TRBJ1-1; no firm D call. The germline V gene encodes CDR1 MNHEY and CDR2 SVGEGT. The CDR3 is made up of 13 amino acids. Trimming left V 5 bases short and J 1 base short, with 8 bases between. The CDR3 region is CASSARPNTEAFF. The DNA of the CDR3 is TGTGCCAGCAGTGCACGTCCGAACACTGAAGCTTTCTTT.

This chain connects TRBV5-5 to TRBJ2-3, with D possibly matching TRBD1 (6 bases). This CDR3 spans 12 amino acids. CDR1 is SGHKS and CDR2 is YYEKEE in the germline V gene (reference sequence). The V end was cut by 4 bases, the J end by 6 bases, with 9 bases between. CDR3 sequence (DNA): TGTGCCAGCAGCCTGAGGGGGGATACGCAGTATTTT. It encodes CASSLRGDTQYF.

This chain links TRBV30 with TRBJ1-2; D unresolved. Trimming cost V 0 bases and J 5 bases, with 7 bases left between them. The CDR3 sequence is 12 residues long. The V gene's germline CDR1 is GTSNPN and CDR2 SVGIG (reference sequence). CDR3 protein: CAWSVQRYGYTF. CDR3 DNA: TGTGCCTGGAGTGTACAGAGATATGGCTACACCTTC.

The chain recombines TRBV9 with TRBJ1-2; 9 bases agree with TRBD1. V gave up 6 bases and J gave up 4 bases; unmatched junction bases: 7. CDR1 is SGDLS, CDR2 YYNGEE, per germline. The CDR3 extends over 14 amino acids. The CDR3 reads CASTRTGESYGYTF. DNA for the CDR3: TGTGCCAGCACCAGGACAGGGGAGAGCTATGGCTACACCTTC.

This chain links TRBV19 with TRBJ1-2; 9 positions agree with TRBD1. The CDR3 is made up of 14 amino acids. Germline CDR1 and CDR2: LNHDA and SQIVND (reference sequence). The J segment lost 7 bases and the V segment lost 5 bases, leaving 8 bases of the junction unmatched. In nucleotides, the CDR3 is TGTGCCAGTAGTCCCCAACAGGGGGCCGGTGGCTACACCTTC. It codes for CASSPQQGAGGYTF.

This sequence joins TRBV11-2 and TRBJ1-2; 7 bases line up with TRBD1. This CDR3 contains 13 residues. Trimming removed 3 bases from V and 6 bases from J; junction bases left unmatched: 4. Germline V lookup: CDR1 SGHAT, CDR2 FQNNGV. The CDR3, as DNA: TGTGCCAGCAGCTTCCAGGGGGGTGATGGCTACACCTTC. Translating it yields CASSFQGGDGYTF.

V is TRBV19 and J is TRBJ1-5; D is perhaps TRBD1 (5 bases). CDR1 is LNHDA and CDR2 is SQIVND in the germline V gene (reference sequence). There are 15 residues in the CDR3. V was shortened by 3 bases and J by 5 bases, with 14 bases between the two germline ends. The CDR3 region has the DNA TGTGCCAGTAGTATCGTCGGGACCCTAGATCAGCCCCAGCATTTT. Translating it yields CASSIVGTLDQPQHF.

The genes are TRBV5-1 and TRBJ1-2; maybe TRBD1 (5 bases). CDR1 and CDR2 (germline): SGHRS, YFSETQ. The CDR3 spans 16 residues. The germline V and J ends were trimmed by 1 base and 0 bases, with 13 bases remaining between them. CDR3 in DNA: TGCGCCAGCAGCTTGAAAAGCGGCAGGGCTAACTATGGCTACACCTTC. Translated, it gives CASSLKSGRANYGYTF.

The chain combines TRBV28 with TRBJ2-1; TRBD2 agrees at 8 bases. The V gene's germline CDR1 is MDHEN and CDR2 SYDVKM. The V and J ends lost 2 bases and 9 bases, in that order; junction bases with no gene match: 6. The CDR3 totals 14 residues. The chain's CDR3 is CASSLAGGPGEQFF. The CDR3 DNA reads TGTGCCAGCAGTTTAGCGGGGGGCCCGGGTGAGCAGTTCTTC.

This sequence joins TRBV7-9 and TRBJ2-7, with D perhaps TRBD1 (6 bases). V dropped 0 bases and J dropped 3 bases, with 15 bases sitting between them. Per germline, CDR1 SEHNR and CDR2 FQNEAQ (reference sequence). The CDR3 loop spans 16 amino acids. CDR3 DNA sequence: TGTGCCAGCAGCTTAGCTATGGGGGCTCACCACTACGAGCAGTACTTC. It specifies CASSLAMGAHHYEQYF.

The rearrangement uses TRBV27 and TRBJ1-1; perhaps TRBD1 as D (5 bases). Germline CDR1 reads MNHEY; CDR2 reads SMNVEV (reference sequence). The CDR3 spans 14 residues. The V end lost 4 bases, the J end lost 2 bases, and 11 bases lay between the germline ends. CDR3: CASSSGLPNTEAFF. The CDR3 coding sequence is TGTGCCAGCAGTTCGGGACTTCCTAACACTGAAGCTTTCTTT.

This chain links TRBV11-2 with TRBJ2-7, with TRBD2 matching 12 bases. Germline loops: CDR1 SGHAT, CDR2 FQNNGV. With 1 base clipped from V and 5 bases from J, the junction kept 9 bases outside the gene matches. This CDR3 has 17 amino acids. In nucleotides, the CDR3 is TGTGCCAGCAGCTTAGTAGGATCTAGCGGGAGGGCCCACGAGCAGTACTTC. It yields the protein CASSLVGSSGRAHEQYF.

This chain joins TRBV11-2 and TRBJ2-7; 9 bases fit TRBD2. Trimming removed 7 bases from V and 5 bases from J; junction bases left unmatched: 12. Germline loops: CDR1 SGHAT, CDR2 FQNNGV. There are 15 residues in the CDR3. CDR3 sequence reads: CASTPGGSGGHEQYF. The DNA of the CDR3 is TGTGCCAGCACTCCGGGGGGTAGCGGGGGCCACGAGCAGTACTTC. Based on the CDR3 plus reference TRBV11-2 and TRBJ2-7, the full variable domain is EAGVAQSPRYKIIEKRQSVAFWCNPISGHATLYWYQQILGQGPKLLIQFQNNGVVDDSQLPKDRFSAERLKGVDSTLKIQPAKLEDSAVYLCASTPGGSGGHEQYFGPGTRLTVT.